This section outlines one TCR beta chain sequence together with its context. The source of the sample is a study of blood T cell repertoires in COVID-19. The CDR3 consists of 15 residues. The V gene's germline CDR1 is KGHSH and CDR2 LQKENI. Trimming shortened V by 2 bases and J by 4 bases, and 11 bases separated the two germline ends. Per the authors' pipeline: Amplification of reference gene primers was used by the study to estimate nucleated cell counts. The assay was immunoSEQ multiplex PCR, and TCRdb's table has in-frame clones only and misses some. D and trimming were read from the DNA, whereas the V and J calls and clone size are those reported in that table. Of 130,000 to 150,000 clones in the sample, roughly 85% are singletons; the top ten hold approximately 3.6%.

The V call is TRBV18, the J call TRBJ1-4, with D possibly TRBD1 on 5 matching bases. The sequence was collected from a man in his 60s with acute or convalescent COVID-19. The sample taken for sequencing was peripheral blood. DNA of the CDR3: TGTGCCAGCTCACCAGACAGCTTCGGTAATGAAAAACTGTTTTTT. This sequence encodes CASSPDSFGNEKLFF.